Listed here are 32 T cell receptor beta chains from one sample, sequenced in a study of Graves' ophthalmopathy and Graves' hyperthyroidism. RNA transcripts were the template, and TCR beta CDR3 regions were amplified from them. First-round RT-PCR used HTBI primers; second-round multiplex PCR followed. TCRdb fed the multiplex PCR reads into MiXCR, producing one record per CDR3 protein. The sample yields about 740,000 distinct CDR3 sequences, roughly 40% seen once. Material for sequencing was peripheral blood. These receptors all come from an adult man with Graves' ophthalmopathy.

This clonotype has a count of ten or more. The rearrangement links TRBV7-3 to TRBJ1-1; D is undetermined. The CDR3 has 13 residues. The V end was cut by 6 bases, the J end by 0 bases, with 8 bases between. Germline V gene sequence: CDR1 SGHTA, CDR2 FQGTGA. The CDR3 DNA sequence: TGTGCCAGCAGAACGACCCTGAACACTGAAGCTTTCTTT. Protein: CASRTTLNTEAFF.

The gene calls are TRBV15 and TRBJ1-6; D gene ambiguous. CDR3 length: 16 residues. Between the trimmed V and J ends, which lost 0 bases and 5 bases, there was a span of 11 bases. The germline gives CDR1 LNHNV, CDR2 YYDKDF (reference sequence). The CDR3 spells CATSRDIPANNSPLHF. The CDR3 DNA is TGTGCCACCAGCAGAGATATTCCAGCGAATAATTCACCCCTCCACTTT.

There are many counts of this clonotype. J is TRBJ1-3 and V is TRBV11-3; D gene unclear. The CDR3 length is 13 residues. Germline CDR1 is SGHNT and CDR2 is YENEEA. V dropped 3 bases and J dropped 4 bases, with 7 bases sitting between them. In DNA form, the CDR3 reads TGTGCCAGCAGCTTCGAGCCCGGAAACACCATATATTTT. This sequence encodes CASSFEPGNTIYF.

In this sample, this clonotype turned up a few times. This chain joins TRBV10-3 and TRBJ2-2; D may correspond to TRBD1 or TRBD2 (5 bases each). CDR3 length: 15 residues. Trimming pared 10 bases from V and 1 base from J, leaving 16 bases between. The V gene's germline CDR1 is ENHRY and CDR2 SYGVKD. This CDR3 reads CATLFGTVNTGELFF. The DNA of the CDR3 is TGTGCCACCCTTTTCGGGACGGTGAACACCGGGGAGCTGTTTTTT.

The CDR3 DNA sequence: TGTGCCAGCAGCCACAGCACGGGACAGGGGAACACTGGGGCCAACGTCCTGACTTTC. Translation: CASSHSTGQGNTGANVLTF. The V call is TRBV25-1, the J call TRBJ2-6; 10 nucleotides match TRBD1. The V gene end was trimmed by 6 bases and the J gene end by 2 bases; junction bases not matched to a gene: 13. CDR3 size: 19 residues. Germline CDR1 and CDR2: MGHDK and SYGVNS.

This clonotype came up many times. The V gene is TRBV11-2, the J gene TRBJ2-5; TRBD1 matches at 9 bases. The germline gives CDR1 SGHAT, CDR2 FQNNGV. Trimming removed 5 bases from V and 3 bases from J; junction bases left unmatched: 7. CDR3 length: 15 residues. CDR3 nucleotide sequence: TGTGCCAGCAGCAAAATAACAGGGGGCGAAGAGACCCAGTACTTC. Residues: CASSKITGGEETQYF. The entire variable domain, with the rest obtained from reference TRBV11-2 and TRBJ2-5, is as follows: EAGVAQSPRYKIIEKRQSVAFWCNPISGHATLYWYQQILGQGPKLLIQFQNNGVVDDSQLPKDRFSAERLKGVDSTLKIQPAKLEDSAVYLCASSKITGGEETQYFGPGTRLLVL.

The table lists this clonotype with a few counts. The V and J genes are TRBV6-1 and TRBJ1-5; D call uncertain. This CDR3 spans 13 amino acids. CDR1 is MNHNS and CDR2 is SASEGT in the germline V gene. The ends were cut back, 6 bases at V and 0 bases at J, with 6 bases in the middle. The CDR3 nucleotides are TGTGCCAGCAGACAGTTTAGCAATCAGCCCCAGCATTTT. Protein sequence: CASRQFSNQPQHF.

This clonotype was observed once. CDR3 amino acids: CSVDRTGTNEKLFF. The CDR3 DNA reads TGCAGCGTTGACAGGACAGGGACTAATGAAAAACTGTTTTTT. The chain combines TRBV29-1 with TRBJ1-4; 8 bases agree with TRBD1. The CDR3 is 14 amino acids. Germline V lookup: CDR1 SQVTM, CDR2 ANQGSEA. J was trimmed by 2 bases and V by 3 bases; bases with no gene match: 2.

The sample holds many counts of this clonotype. CDR3 amino acids: CASSYDRLSYEQYF. CDR3 DNA: TGTGCCAGCAGCTATGACAGGCTCTCGTACGAGCAGTACTTC. The rearrangement links TRBV7-9 to TRBJ2-7; TRBD1 is a possible D gene (6 bases). V was pared by 4 bases and J by 4 bases, with 14 bases between. The CDR3 is 14 amino acids. The germline V gene has CDR1 SEHNR and CDR2 FQNEAQ (reference sequence).

This clonotype was seen ten or more times. The chain employs TRBV20-1 and TRBJ1-1, with a possible D match to TRBD1 (5 bases). The CDR3 loop spans 13 amino acids. Per germline, CDR1 DFQATT and CDR2 SNEGSKA (reference sequence). Trimming cost V 3 bases and J 1 base, with 9 bases left between them. In nucleotides, the CDR3 is TGCAGTGCTAGCAGGGACTGGAACACTGAAGCTTTCTTT. It is translated as CSASRDWNTEAFF.

The chain is built from TRBV20-1 and TRBJ2-5; 8 bases align to TRBD2. Trimming cost V 5 bases and J 5 bases; bases outside gene matches: 13. The CDR3 extends over 15 amino acids. Germline CDR1 reads DFQATT; CDR2 reads SNEGSKA (reference sequence). The CDR3 bases are TGCAGTGCTGAAACTAGCGGACTTCGTTGGGAGACCCAGTACTTC. The encoded protein is CSAETSGLRWETQYF.

The sample holds a few counts of this clonotype. The chain combines TRBV7-9 with TRBJ1-5; D is unclear. The ends were cut back, 5 bases at V and 10 bases at J, with 3 bases in the middle. This CDR3 region has 9 residues. Germline V gene lookup returns CDR1 SEHNR and CDR2 FQNEAQ (reference sequence). CDR3 in DNA: TGTGCCAGCAGCCCCCCCCAGCATTTT. Translation gives CASSPPQHF.

Concerning this clonotype itself: A read error may be the cause here, since a much bigger clone is one base away. The V call is TRBV25-1, the J call TRBJ2-3; no firm D call. The CDR3 loop spans 12 amino acids. Germline CDR1 is MGHDK and CDR2 is SYGVNS. V gave up 6 bases and J gave up 7 bases, with 11 bases separating them. CDR3 in DNA: TGTGCCAGCAGCGTGGATTGCAATACGCAGTATTTT. It specifies CASSVDCNTQYF.

This clonotype was counted many times. The CDR3 DNA follows: TGCGCCATAGGACAGGGTCTTTATGATTCACCCCTCCACTTT. This gives the protein CAIGQGLYDSPLHF. The chain links TRBV10-2 to TRBJ1-6, with 8 bases lining up with TRBD1. Trimming took 10 bases from V and 8 from J; bases not matched to a gene: 10. Germline CDR1 is WSHSY and CDR2 is SAAADI. This CDR3 spans 14 amino acids.

This chain joins TRBV10-2 and TRBJ2-3, with 10 bases that match TRBD2. The CDR3 is 17 amino acids. The V segment lost 3 bases and the J segment 2 bases; nucleotides outside the gene matches: 8. Per germline, CDR1 WSHSY and CDR2 SAAADI. The CDR3 region is CASSDFGLADTTDTQYF. The CDR3 DNA reads as TGCGCCAGCAGTGACTTTGGACTAGCGGACACCACAGATACGCAGTATTTT.

The chain recombines TRBV10-3 with TRBJ2-5; no definite D call. Looked up from germline, CDR1 is ENHRY and CDR2 is SYGVKD. This CDR3 has 13 residues. Trimming cost V 10 bases and J 5 bases, with 17 bases left between them. CDR3 nucleotides: TGTGCCAGCACCTCCCTCCTAGGGGAGACCCAGTACTTC. Protein sequence: CASTSLLGETQYF.

CDR3 coding DNA: TGCGCCAGCAGAGAAGGGACGGCCGACTACACCATGAACACTGAAGCTTTCTTT. It translates to CASREGTADYTMNTEAFF. The chain joins TRBV5-1 to TRBJ1-1; D may be TRBD1 (5 bases). Germline V gene sequence: CDR1 SGHRS, CDR2 YFSETQ. The V and J ends lost 5 bases and 0 bases respectively, with 23 bases between them. This CDR3 is 18 amino acids long.

This clonotype was seen at least ten times. V and J are TRBV24-1 and TRBJ2-5, with D maybe TRBD1 (5 bases). With 2 bases removed from V and 5 bases from J, the gap between germline ends came to 11 bases. The CDR3 spans 14 residues. Looked up from germline, CDR1 is KGHDR and CDR2 is SFDVKD. The chain's CDR3 is CATSDSPRVETQYF. The CDR3 coding sequence is TGTGCCACCAGTGATTCCCCCAGGGTCGAGACCCAGTACTTC.

This clonotype appeared a few times. The chain has TRBV7-6 and TRBJ2-3; perhaps TRBD2 as D (6 bases). V lost 2 bases, J lost 2 bases, and 14 bases lay in between. The CDR3 is 16 amino acids. CDR1 and CDR2 from the germline V gene are SGHVS and FNYEAQ. The CDR3 reads CASSLLRGVLTDTQYF. The DNA for the CDR3 is TGTGCCAGCAGCTTACTGCGCGGGGTCCTCACAGATACGCAGTATTTT.

This clonotype was seen only a few times. The V and J genes are TRBV29-1 and TRBJ2-5, with a tentative D call TRBD2 (5 bases). The germline CDR1 and CDR2 sequences are SQVTM and ANQGSEA. CDR3 length: 15 amino acids. In DNA, the CDR3 is TGCGGACTTGCACTTTTGGGCGGGCACCAAGAGACCCAGTACTTC. Amino acids: CGLALLGGHQETQYF. Drawing the rest from reference TRBV29-1 and TRBJ2-5, the complete variable domain is SAVISQKPSRDICQRGTSLTIQCQVDSQVTMMFWYRQQPGQSLTLIATANQGSEATYESGFVIDKFPISRPNLTFSTLTVSNMSPEDSSIYLCGLALLGGHQETQYFGPGTRLLVL.

The genes are TRBV19 and TRBJ1-6; tentatively, D is TRBD1 (6 bases). Germline lookup yields CDR1 LNHDA and CDR2 SQIVND (reference sequence). The CDR3 spans 15 residues. V was trimmed by 4 bases and J by 7 bases, leaving 14 bases between them. CDR3 amino acids: CASSKSRGVNSPLHF. The CDR3 region has the DNA TGTGCCAGTAGTAAAAGCAGGGGAGTGAATTCACCCCTCCACTTT.

V usage is TRBV20-1 and J usage is TRBJ2-7, with 8 bases lining up with TRBD2. The length of the CDR3 is 10 residues. Germline lookup yields CDR1 DFQATT and CDR2 SNEGSKA (reference sequence). The CDR3, as DNA: TGCAGCGGGGGGGTCTACGAGCAGTACTTC. This encodes CSGGVYEQYF.

The genes are TRBV11-1 and TRBJ1-1; no clear D gene. The CDR3 sequence is 12 residues long. From germline, CDR1 is SGHAT and CDR2 FQDESV (reference sequence). V was shortened by 2 bases and J by 11 bases, with 12 bases between the two germline ends. The CDR3 bases are TGTGCCAGCAGCTTACTTGGTGATACTGCTTTCTTT. Its translation is CASSLLGDTAFF.

The rearrangement uses TRBV28 and TRBJ2-7; the D is unclear. Germline V gene sequence: CDR1 MDHEN, CDR2 SYDVKM. The CDR3 has 11 amino acids. V lost 4 bases to trimming and J lost 7 bases, with 8 bases between them. This CDR3 is CASSWRVEQYF. CDR3 in DNA: TGTGCCAGCAGTTGGCGCGTAGAGCAGTACTTC.

This sequence joins TRBV28 and TRBJ1-5; TRBD1 agrees at 8 bases. Losses at the gene ends were 6 bases for V and 2 bases for J; bases not matched to a gene: 3. The CDR3 totals 14 residues. The V gene's germline CDR1 is MDHEN and CDR2 SYDVKM. The CDR3 sequence: CASRKDRGNQPQHF. The CDR3 DNA reads as TGTGCCAGCAGGAAGGACAGGGGCAATCAGCCCCAGCATTTT.

This sequence joins TRBV29-1 and TRBJ1-1; tentatively, D is TRBD1 (6 bases). Trimming stripped 6 bases from V and 6 bases from J, with 23 bases between. CDR1 and CDR2 (germline): SQVTM, ANQGSEA. The CDR3 has 15 residues. The DNA for the CDR3 is TGCAGCGTGCACAGGGACCGGGGGGTACCGGCTGAAGCTTTCTTT. It encodes CSVHRDRGVPAEAFF.

This clonotype has a count of ten or more. The chain links TRBV25-1 to TRBJ2-5; D is tentatively TRBD1 or TRBD2 (5 bases each). CDR1 and CDR2 (germline): MGHDK, SYGVNS. V was clipped by 4 bases and J by 5 bases, with 14 bases between them. The CDR3 contains 14 residues. The CDR3 is CASSAASWGETQYF. In DNA form, the CDR3 reads TGTGCCAGCAGTGCAGCCTCCTGGGGGGAGACCCAGTACTTC.

On this clonotype itself: This sequence may be a read error, since a much larger clone differs from it by one base. This chain uses TRBV7-2 with TRBJ1-4; 8 positions agree with TRBD1. This CDR3 has 16 residues. Germline V gives CDR1 SGHTA, CDR2 FQGNSA. The CDR3, as DNA: TGTGCCAGCAGCAAAAGAAGACAGGGGATAAATGAAAAACTGCTTTTT. Translating gives CASSKRRQGINEKLLF.

Of note for this clonotype: With a much larger clone just one base away, this may be a read error. The rearrangement uses TRBV20-1 and TRBJ1-2; D remains unclear. CDR3 length: 8 amino acids. The germline CDR1 and CDR2 sequences are DFQATT and SNEGSKA (reference sequence). The CDR3: CRAPRLTF. CDR3 nucleotides: TGCAGAGCCCCTCGCCTAACCTTC.

This clonotype was seen a handful of times. The chain has TRBV5-1 and TRBJ2-2, with a possible D match to TRBD1 (5 bases). Trimming stripped 1 base from V and 2 bases from J, with 9 bases between. Germline assignment: CDR1 SGHRS and CDR2 YFSETQ. The CDR3 extends over 15 amino acids. CDR3 amino acids: CASSLRRDNTGELFF. CDR3 coding DNA: TGCGCCAGCAGCTTGCGCAGGGATAACACCGGGGAGCTGTTTTTT. The full variable domain, completed using reference TRBV5-1 and TRBJ2-2, is KAGVTQTPRYLIKTRGQQVTLSCSPISGHRSVSWYQQTPGQGLQFLFEYFSETQRNKGNFPGRFSGRQFSNSRSEMNVSTLELGDSALYLCASSLRRDNTGELFFGEGSRLTVL.

The sample holds a few counts of this clonotype. The V gene is TRBV24-1, the J gene TRBJ2-7; 10 nucleotides agree with TRBD1. Germline CDR1 and CDR2: KGHDR and SFDVKD. The CDR3 is 15 residues long. With 9 bases clipped from V and 4 bases from J, the junction kept 11 bases outside the gene matches. The CDR3 protein is CATGASGQGLYEQYF. In DNA form, the CDR3 reads TGTGCCACCGGTGCCTCGGGACAGGGGTTGTACGAGCAGTACTTC.

This clonotype was counted only a few times. The genes are TRBV10-3 and TRBJ2-5; no definite D call. Trimming removed 6 bases from V and 2 bases from J, with 13 bases in between. The germline V gene encodes CDR1 ENHRY and CDR2 SYGVKD. There are 14 residues in the CDR3. CDR3: CAIRTSDSQETQYF. The CDR3 region has the DNA TGTGCCATCAGGACCTCAGATTCACAAGAGACCCAGTACTTC.